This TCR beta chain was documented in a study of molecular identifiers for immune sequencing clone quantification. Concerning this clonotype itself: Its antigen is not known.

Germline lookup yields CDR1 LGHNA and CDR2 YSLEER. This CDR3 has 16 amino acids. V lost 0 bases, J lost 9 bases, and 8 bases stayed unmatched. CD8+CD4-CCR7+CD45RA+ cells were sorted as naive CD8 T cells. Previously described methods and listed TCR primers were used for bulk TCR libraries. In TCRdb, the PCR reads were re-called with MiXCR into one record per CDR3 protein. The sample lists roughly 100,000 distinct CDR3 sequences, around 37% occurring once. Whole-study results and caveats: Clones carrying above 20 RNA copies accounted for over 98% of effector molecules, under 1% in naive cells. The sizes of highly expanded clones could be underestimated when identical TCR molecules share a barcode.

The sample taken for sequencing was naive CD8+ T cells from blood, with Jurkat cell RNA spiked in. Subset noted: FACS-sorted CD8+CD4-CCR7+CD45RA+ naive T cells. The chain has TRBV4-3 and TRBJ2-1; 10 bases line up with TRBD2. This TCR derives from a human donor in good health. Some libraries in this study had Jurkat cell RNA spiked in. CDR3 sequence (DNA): TGCGCCAGCAGCCAAGATTGGCTAGCGGGAGAGTTTGAGCAGTTCTTC. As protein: CASSQDWLAGEFEQFF.